The 4 T cell receptor beta chains below all came from one sample that was sequenced in a study of blood T cell repertoires in COVID-19. This table comes from immunoSEQ multiplex PCR, and its TCRdb copy is limited to in-frame clones, with some not included. The repertoire holds 70,000 or so clones, with around three quarters as singletons. Sequencing was performed on peripheral blood. The receptors come from a human donor in a cohort sampled during active COVID-19.

CDR3 in DNA: TGTGCCAGTAGTCCTTCGGGGGGAGCGGGAGGATCCTACGAGCAGTACTTC. Translation gives CASSPSGGAGGSYEQYF. The V call is TRBV19, the J call TRBJ2-7; 9 positions agree with TRBD2. V lost 5 bases to trimming and J lost 1 base; unmatched junction nucleotides: 12. The germline V gene encodes CDR1 LNHDA and CDR2 SQIVND (reference sequence). This CDR3 is built from 17 residues.

The CDR3 nucleotides are TGTGCCAGCAGTTACTCGATTCGGTACGAGCAGTACTTC. Its translation is CASSYSIRYEQYF. This chain links TRBV6-5 with TRBJ2-7; D gene unclear. Deletions cut 0 bases from V and 4 bases from J, with 7 bases between. This CDR3 spans 13 amino acids. Germline V CDR1 and CDR2: MNHEY, SVGAGI.

This chain links TRBV6-6 with TRBJ2-7; perhaps TRBD2 as D (6 bases). The CDR3 has 13 amino acids. V was clipped by 5 bases and J by 6 bases, with 14 bases between them. The germline V gene encodes CDR1 MNHNY and CDR2 SVGAGI (reference sequence). The DNA for the CDR3 is TGTGCCAGCAGTATCACTAGCCGAGGCGAGCAGTACTTC. Amino acid sequence: CASSITSRGEQYF.

In this sample, this clone turned up a few times. The CDR3 is CASSYSGQGPRITYEQYF. The CDR3 coding sequence is TGTGCCAGCAGCTATTCGGGACAGGGTCCCAGGATAACCTACGAGCAGTACTTC. This chain connects TRBV6-2 or TRBV6-3 to TRBJ2-7; 9 bases are a match to TRBD1. The CDR3 runs to 18 residues. The germline V gene encodes CDR1 MNHEY and CDR2 SVGEGT. Losses at the gene ends were 6 bases for V and 2 bases for J; bases not matched to a gene: 17.